This TCR beta chain was identified during a study of shared clonotypes between healthy human individuals (dated by TCRdb to 2018 to 2021). Study-wide context: The cohort comprised two women and a few men aged 18 to 49 years. Per donor, three plates each were used for CD4 naive and CD4 memory, two for CD8 naive, and one for CD8 memory. Blood TCR repertoires of roughly five healthy adults were deeply sequenced to estimate repertoire size and the extent of clonotype sharing between individuals. Libraries were prepared and TCR repertoires were sequenced by different laboratories using diverse techniques, in order to increase sequencing depth and limit assay-specific biases. Per donor, leukapheresis produced somewhere between about 0.8 and 9 billion PBMCs. Summary of the overall study and its limitations: Higher generation probabilities were observed for clonotypes shared by all four sorted-subset donors than for non-shared clonotypes. Incomplete sequencing was indicated by rarefaction of sorted-subset datasets, despite the large sequencing depth. Because the study included a small number of donors, the genetic and exposure-history diversity represented was limited. Only blood was sampled, and tissue TCR repertoires likely differ from those in blood. Pairwise subsampling led to the expectation that sequencing depth would affect the degree of clonotype sharing among donors. When a few donors were compared, the shared fraction of clonotypes was about 5% for naive CD4, around 4% for naive CD8, 2% to 2.5% for memory CD4, and 0.4% for memory CD8. Naive subsets generally had larger estimated clonotype richness than memory subsets.

Looking up the germline V gene yields CDR1 SGHVS and CDR2 FQNEAQ. V is shortened by 1 base, J by 4 bases, and the region joining them spans 19 bases. Including cysteine and phenylalanine, the CDR3 has 17 amino acids. The DNA shown is the 51-base CDR3, in frame from base 1. CD8 naive samples were obtained by positive selection for CCR7 among CD45RO-negative cells, yielding a CD45RA+CCR7+ population from which TemRA cells were excluded. The donors were healthy, HIV-negative adults with no recently reported acute infections or vaccinations. All donors were Caucasian adults living in Nashville, Tennessee, USA. Blood was collected by leukapheresis, and PBMCs were isolated by Ficoll-Histopaque density gradient centrifugation and then cryopreserved in liquid nitrogen vapor phase. Purity and quantity of every magnetically sorted T cell population were checked by analytical flow cytometry. Genomic DNA was isolated from each sorted fraction and quantified by UV absorbance on a Nanodrop 2000c.

Using the deep immunoSEQ assay, TCR CDR3 regions were amplified from genomic DNA by multiplex PCR. Extracted genomic DNA from each cell subset was spread evenly across all wells of several immunoSEQ 96-well plates, with each plate serving as a replicate. Each replicate PCR for sorted subsets received about 180 ng genomic DNA, equal to about 30,000 T cell genomes. Purified libraries were quantified with a Qubit 3.0 fluorometer, sized on a Bioanalyzer 2100, and re-quantified with the KAPA Library Quantification kit. A separate single-read 150-cycle Illumina NextSeq 550 flow cell was used to sequence each immunoSEQ 96-well plate. As for the authors' bioinformatics: Because the immunoSEQ output included only junctional sequences and no quality scores, the filtering could not be the same as the filtering used for full-length reads. Sequences were annotated with PyIR, a Python wrapper for IgBLAST v1.9, and V/J genes and CDR3 were assigned using IMGT germline references. Reads were removed for weak V/J assignments (E-value above 1e-6), missing CDR3, stop codons, out-of-frame junctions, or ambiguous translated residues. V3J clonotypes were defined as sequences sharing an identical inferred V gene, J gene, and CDR3 amino acid sequence. The percentage overlap between two repertoires was calculated by dividing the number of shared unique clonotypes by the size of the smaller repertoire. RTK rarefaction, the Chao1 estimator, and Recon v2.1 estimates of unobserved clonotypes were used to assess repertoire richness. OLGA was used to compute generation probabilities for all TCRbeta clonotypes that the gDNA method yielded from a few donors. Here the immuneACCESS table is served through TCRdb, limited to in-frame sequences with V and J called. Missing clones are a known gap in these copies; in checked studies unresolved V genes cover under half, and the rest lacks a known reason. That table gives V, J and clone size, and the DNA gave D and trimming. The sample records approximately 2,200,000 clones, approximately 94% of which are singletons. The leading ten clones occupy 1.7% of the sample.

With regard to this clone: It has no known antigen specificity. Within one base of it there is no much larger clone, and no base qualities were kept.

The sample taken for sequencing was naive CD8+ T cells from PBMCs. The intended sense of this specimen's cell subset or site label: CD45RA+CCR7+. This sequence was found in a man in his late teens or twenties in good health. Some clones in this sample may be carry-over from other donors' samples. The rearranged chain carries TRBV7-8 and TRBJ1-1; too little of a D gene remains to name it. This receptor carries the CDR3 CASSLVRASTSGTEAFF. The DNA is as follows: TGTGCCAGCAGCTTAGTTAGGGCCTCCACAAGTGGCACTGAAGCTTTCTTT.